This is a list of T cell receptor beta chains from one sample in a study of vaccination effects on CD4 cells after COVID-19. Their cognate antigens are unknown. TCRdb's table, derived via immunoSEQ multiplex PCR, lists solely in-frame clones and lacks some. The sample shows 50,000 to 60,000 clones, roughly two thirds of them seen only once. The specimen was CD4+ T cells from PBMCs cultured with SARS-CoV-2 spike peptides, collected before COVID-19 vaccination. The receptors shown here come from a human donor who received a COVID-19 vaccine. The CDR3 runs from the conserved cysteine through the conserved F or W. The D gene is left open where the match is weak. Clone size is stated in some rows and not others, as once, few, many or a class when expanded.

V,D,J,size,CDR3,DNA
TRBV11-2,-,TRBJ1-6,few,CASSYEDSPLHF,TGTGCCAGCAGCTACGAGGATTCACCCCTCCACTTT
TRBV7-6,TRBD2,TRBJ2-2,-,CASSPRPGGLENTGELFF,TGTGCCAGCAGCCCCAGACCCGGGGGACTAGAGAACACCGGGGAGCTGTTTTTT
TRBV20-1,-,TRBJ1-1,-,CSASSGPMNTEAFF,TGCAGTGCTAGTAGCGGACCCATGAACACTGAAGCTTTCTTT
TRBV5-1,TRBD2,TRBJ2-7,-,CASSLGASGRGLYEQYF,TGCGCCAGCAGCTTGGGGGCTAGCGGGAGGGGGCTCTACGAGCAGTACTTC
TRBV29-1,-,TRBJ1-1,-,CSARWGTEAFF,TGCAGCGCCAGGTGGGGCACTGAAGCTTTCTTT
TRBV10-3,-,TRBJ2-3,-,CAISDPPRSTDTQYF,TGTGCCATCAGTGACCCTCCTCGGAGCACAGATACGCAGTATTTT
TRBV11-2,TRBD2,TRBJ2-1,few,CASSQLAGVYNEQFF,TGTGCCAGCAGCCAACTAGCGGGAGTCTACAATGAGCAGTTCTTC
TRBV12-5,-,TRBJ2-1,-,CASGFVGNEQFF,TGTGCTAGTGGTTTCGTGGGCAATGAGCAGTTCTTC
TRBV19,-,TRBJ2-2,few,CASSPGSHTGELFF,TGTGCCAGTTCTCCAGGGTCCCATACCGGGGAGCTGTTTTTT
TRBV18,TRBD1,TRBJ1-2,large,CASSPRQGASGYTF,TGTGCCAGCTCACCCCGACAGGGGGCCTCTGGCTACACCTTC
TRBV27,TRBD1,TRBJ2-7,-,CASSPIQGYEQYF,TGTGCCAGCAGTCCTATACAGGGGTACGAGCAGTACTTC
TRBV6-5,-,TRBJ2-6,-,CASRPDNSGANVLTF,TGTGCCAGCAGACCAGACAACTCTGGGGCCAACGTCCTGACTTTC
TRBV5-4,-,TRBJ2-6,-,CASSFGGSGANVLTF,TGTGCCAGCAGCTTTGGGGGCTCTGGGGCCAACGTCCTGACTTTC
TRBV15,TRBD2,TRBJ2-5,once,CATSRDRLAGETQYF,TGTGCCACCAGCAGAGATAGGCTAGCGGGAGAGACCCAGTACTTC
TRBV5-5,-,TRBJ2-6,-,CASSLGVSGANVLTF,TGTGCCAGCAGCTTGGGCGTCTCTGGGGCCAACGTCCTGACTTTC
TRBV7-2,TRBD1,TRBJ1-4,-,CASSYRTGGEKLFF,TGTGCCAGCAGCTATAGGACAGGGGGTGAAAAACTGTTTTTT
TRBV9,TRBD2,TRBJ2-5,-,CASSAGLAGVETQYF,TGTGCCAGCAGCGCGGGACTAGCGGGAGTAGAGACCCAGTACTTC
TRBV6-2/TRBV6-3,-,TRBJ1-6,-,CASSYRGRGSPLHF,TGTGCCAGCAGTTATCGGGGTAGAGGATCACCCCTCCACTTT
TRBV30,-,TRBJ2-1,-,CAWSVQVNNEQFF,TGTGCCTGGAGTGTACAGGTGAACAATGAGCAGTTCTTC
TRBV30,-,TRBJ1-6,-,CAWEVGGGYNSPLHF,TGTGCCTGGGAGGTAGGGGGGGGCTATAATTCACCCCTCCACTTT
TRBV15,TRBD1,TRBJ2-5,-,CATSRVLDRAPGGTQYF,TGTGCCACCAGCAGAGTCCTGGACAGGGCCCCAGGGGGGACCCAGTACTTC
TRBV19,-,TRBJ2-7,-,CASSGSRNYEQYF,TGTGCCAGTAGTGGATCCCGAAACTACGAGCAGTACTTC
TRBV7-9,-,TRBJ1-4,-,CASSPTATNEKLFF,TGTGCCAGCAGCCCTACAGCAACTAATGAAAAACTGTTTTTT
TRBV5-6,-,TRBJ2-5,-,CASKGTFETQYF,TGTGCCAGCAAAGGGACGTTCGAGACCCAGTACTTC
TRBV2,-,TRBJ2-5,-,CASRGDRSQETQYF,TGTGCCAGCAGAGGAGACAGGAGCCAAGAGACCCAGTACTTC
TRBV6-5,TRBD1,TRBJ2-7,-,CASSRDRSYEQYF,TGTGCCAGCAGTAGGGACAGATCCTACGAGCAGTACTTC
TRBV18,-,TRBJ1-5,few,CASSEGSQPQHF,TGTGCCAGCTCTGAGGGGAGTCAGCCCCAGCATTTT
TRBV19,TRBD1,TRBJ2-3,-,CASSMGQGSQYF,TGTGCCAGTAGTATGGGACAGGGCTCGCAGTATTTT
TRBV7-9,TRBD1,TRBJ2-5,-,CASSSGQGAARTQYF,TGTGCCAGCAGCTCGGGACAGGGGGCAGCGCGGACCCAGTACTTC
TRBV11-3,-,TRBJ2-1,few,CASSLGMGLGAYNEQFF,TGTGCCAGCAGCTTAGGCATGGGGTTAGGGGCCTACAATGAGCAGTTCTTC
TRBV2,-,TRBJ1-3,-,CASSALTATASGNTIYF,TGTGCCAGCAGTGCTTTAACTGCAACCGCCTCTGGAAACACCATATATTTT
TRBV2,-,TRBJ2-4,-,CASSPKNIQYF,TGTGCCAGCAGTCCCAAAAACATTCAGTACTTC
TRBV20-1,-,TRBJ2-1,once,CSASRPDGQFF,TGCAGTGCTAGCCGTCCCGACGGGCAGTTCTTC
TRBV2,-,TRBJ2-7,-,CASSYRYEQYF,TGTGCCAGCAGTTACCGCTACGAGCAGTACTTC
TRBV7-9,TRBD2,TRBJ2-3,-,CASSRWLSRLASADTQYF,TGTGCCAGCAGTAGGTGGTTATCCCGACTAGCGAGTGCAGATACGCAGTATTTT
TRBV5-1,TRBD1,TRBJ1-2,-,CASSLGDRGHRGYTF,TGCGCCAGCAGCTTGGGGGACAGGGGGCACCGCGGCTACACCTTC
TRBV12-5,-,TRBJ2-3,once,CASGLVGDPPTDTQYF,TGTGCTAGTGGTTTGGTAGGAGATCCCCCCACAGATACGCAGTATTTT
TRBV7-2,TRBD1,TRBJ1-2,-,CASSPWGGQGVYGYTF,TGTGCCAGCAGCCCATGGGGTGGACAGGGTGTCTATGGCTACACCTTC
TRBV5-4,TRBD2,TRBJ2-7,-,CASNKAGSSYEQYF,TGTGCCAGCAACAAAGCGGGGAGCTCCTACGAGCAGTACTTC
TRBV10-3,TRBD1,TRBJ1-2,-,CATNSPGQGDYGYTF,TGTGCCACCAATTCGCCGGGACAGGGGGACTATGGCTACACCTTC
TRBV20-1,-,TRBJ2-7,-,CSASGAPILSIRGQYF,TGCAGTGCTAGTGGGGCCCCTATCCTCAGCATTCGAGGGCAGTACTTC
TRBV7-8,TRBD2,TRBJ2-1,-,CASSSLAGSYNEQFF,TGTGCCAGCAGCTCACTAGCGGGTTCCTACAATGAGCAGTTCTTC
TRBV6-5,TRBD1,TRBJ2-7,-,CASSYRDSYEQYF,TGTGCCAGCAGTTACCGGGACAGTTACGAGCAGTACTTC
TRBV6-6,-,TRBJ1-3,few,CASSPDRSSGNTIYF,TGTGCCAGCAGCCCTGACAGGAGCTCTGGAAACACCATATATTTT
TRBV4-3,-,TRBJ1-2,-,CASSQDGRGGNYGYTF,TGCGCCAGCAGCCAAGATGGAAGGGGGGGTAACTATGGCTACACCTTC
TRBV24-1,-,TRBJ2-7,-,CATSDPLFLCPCDLYF,TGTGCCACCAGTGATCCTCTTTTTCTTTGTCCCTGTGATTTGTACTTC
TRBV30,-,TRBJ2-3,once,CASFGRMYSTDTQYF,TGTGCCTCCTTCGGACGGATGTATAGCACAGATACGCAGTATTTT
TRBV9,TRBD1,TRBJ1-1,-,CASSVEGQLNTEAFF,TGTGCCAGCAGCGTAGAGGGACAGTTGAACACTGAAGCTTTCTTT